Below are 20 T cell receptor beta chains sequenced from a single sample in a study of shared clonotypes between healthy human individuals. Only in-frame clones appear in the TCRdb table, and some are missing; sequencing was by immunoSEQ multiplex PCR. The top ten clones hold 1.7% of a sample with roughly 2.1 million clones, 93% of them seen once. Naive CD8 populations comprised CD45RO-negative cells positively selected for CCR7, excluding terminally differentiated effector memory CD45RA+ cells. Sequencing was performed on naive CD8+ T cells from PBMCs. The receptor source for this set is a man aged 18 to 29 in good health. Some clones in this sample may be carry-over from other donors' samples.

As DNA, the CDR3 is TGTGCCAGTAGTATAACAGGGGGGCAAGAGACCCAGTACTTC. It yields the protein CASSITGGQETQYF. The chain links TRBV19 to TRBJ2-5; 8 bases align to TRBD1. Trimming at V came to 2 bases and at J to 2 bases, leaving 1 base not matched to a gene. The CDR3 is 14 amino acids. Germline-derived CDR1 and CDR2 are LNHDA and SQIVND (reference sequence).

The chain recombines TRBV11-1 with TRBJ1-5, with 11 bases fitting TRBD1. The CDR3 loop spans 15 amino acids. Per germline, CDR1 SGHAT and CDR2 FQDESV (reference sequence). Losses at the gene ends were 5 bases for V and 7 bases for J; bases not matched to a gene: 7. CDR3 coding DNA: TGTGCCAGCAGCCGGGACAGGGGGACGGGACAGCCCCAGCATTTT. Its protein is CASSRDRGTGQPQHF. Combining the CDR3 with reference TRBV11-1 and TRBJ1-5 gives the whole variable domain EAEVAQSPRYKITEKSQAVAFWCDPISGHATLYWYRQILGQGPELLVQFQDESVVDDSQLPKDRFSAERLKGVDSTLKIQPAELGDSAMYLCASSRDRGTGQPQHFGDGTRLSIL.

The chain recombines TRBV19 with TRBJ2-5; D is perhaps TRBD2 (5 bases). Germline CDR1 reads LNHDA; CDR2 reads SQIVND (reference sequence). The V end was cut by 5 bases, the J end by 1 base, with 17 bases between. This CDR3 has 16 residues. DNA of the CDR3: TGTGCCAGTAGTGTCTATTCGAGCGGCAGCCAAGAGACCCAGTACTTC. Translating it yields CASSVYSSGSQETQYF.

This chain uses TRBV7-4 with TRBJ1-5; unclear D gene. Germline V lookup: CDR1 SGHVT, CDR2 SQSDAQ. V lost 0 bases to trimming and J lost 1 base, with 16 bases between them. This CDR3 comprises 18 residues. CDR3 protein: CASSLAEGYPRSNQPQHF. CDR3 bases: TGTGCCAGCAGCTTAGCGGAAGGGTATCCGAGGAGCAATCAGCCCCAGCATTTT.

This clone showed up just once. The rearrangement links TRBV5-1 to TRBJ2-1, with 10 bases aligning to TRBD1. CDR3 size: 15 residues. Germline trimming cut 6 bases from V and 6 bases from J; bases unmatched to any gene: 9. CDR1 SGHRS and CDR2 YFSETQ come from the germline V gene. The CDR3 DNA is TGCGCCAGCAAGACCGGGACAGGGGCCCTCAATGAGCAGTTCTTC. It specifies CASKTGTGALNEQFF.

Notes on this clone: The sample contains more than one DNA sequence encoding this CDR3. The genes are TRBV7-9 and TRBJ2-1, with D unresolved. CDR1 and CDR2 (germline): SEHNR, FQNEAQ (reference sequence). Trimming pared 1 base from V and 10 bases from J, leaving 8 bases between. The CDR3 is 12 residues long. CDR3 residues: CASSLGSVEQFF. The CDR3, as DNA: TGTGCCAGCAGCTTAGGTTCTGTGGAGCAGTTCTTC.

This clone was observed once. Distinct nucleotide sequences in the sample also encode this CDR3. The chain uses TRBV28 and TRBJ1-1; D is undetermined. V dropped 4 bases and J dropped 1 base, with 7 bases sitting between them. CDR1 is MDHEN, CDR2 SYDVKM, per germline. The CDR3 extends over 13 amino acids. The CDR3 nucleotides are TGTGCCAGCAGTTCCGGGTGGAACACTGAAGCTTTCTTT. Its protein product is CASSSGWNTEAFF.

This sequence joins TRBV19 and TRBJ2-7; 9 bases are a match to TRBD2. Trimming removed 5 bases from V and 3 bases from J; junction bases left unmatched: 11. This CDR3 region has 16 residues. Germline loops: CDR1 LNHDA, CDR2 SQIVND (reference sequence). The CDR3 sequence is CASSLHLREGHYEQYF. The CDR3 DNA reads as TGTGCCAGTAGTCTCCACTTGCGGGAGGGCCACTACGAGCAGTACTTC.

The chain employs TRBV19 and TRBJ2-2; D gene unclear. Per germline, CDR1 LNHDA and CDR2 SQIVND (reference sequence). The CDR3 extends over 14 amino acids. V shed 3 bases and J shed 5 bases, with 10 bases lying between them. The CDR3 DNA reads TGTGCCAGTAGTATGGGTACTACAACCGGGGAGCTGTTTTTT. Its protein is CASSMGTTTGELFF.

V and J are TRBV27 and TRBJ1-3; D is uncertain. Trimming left V 8 bases short and J 4 bases short, with 9 bases between. The CDR3 is 12 residues long. The germline V gene has CDR1 MNHEY and CDR2 SMNVEV (reference sequence). The CDR3 DNA sequence: TGTGCCAGCGGGCCCGGGGGAAACACCATATATTTT. It codes for CASGPGGNTIYF.

This clone showed up just once. V usage is TRBV5-4 and J usage is TRBJ1-4; the match to TRBD1 covers 7 bases. Germline CDR1 SGHNT, CDR2 YYREEE (reference sequence). This CDR3 contains 17 residues. J lost 3 bases, V lost 4 bases, and 12 bases had no gene match. In nucleotides, the CDR3 is TGTGCCAGCAGCCCCGACAGGGCAGAAGCCCCTAATGAAAAACTGTTTTTT. It yields the protein CASSPDRAEAPNEKLFF. The full variable domain, in which reference TRBV5-4 and TRBJ1-4 provide the parts outside the CDR3, is ETGVTQSPTHLIKTRGQQVTLRCSSQSGHNTVSWYQQALGQGPQFIFQYYREEENGRGNFPPRFSGLQFPNYSSELNVNALELDDSALYLCASSPDRAEAPNEKLFFGSGTQLSVL.

The gene calls are TRBV9 and TRBJ2-1; the D is unclear. Germline V gives CDR1 SGDLS, CDR2 YYNGEE. V lost 3 bases and J lost 7, with 11 bases in between. This CDR3 spans 13 amino acids. The CDR3 nucleotides read TGTGCCAGCAGCGCCTCTTCGAGGAATGAGCAGTTCTTC. It is translated as CASSASSRNEQFF.

The rearrangement joins TRBV27 to TRBJ2-5; D call uncertain. The germline V and J ends were trimmed by 3 bases and 4 bases, with 6 bases remaining between them. Germline assignment: CDR1 MNHEY and CDR2 SMNVEV (reference sequence). The CDR3 has 12 residues. CDR3 region: CASSFFGETQYF. The DNA of the CDR3 is TGTGCCAGCAGTTTTTTTGGAGAGACCCAGTACTTC.

The chain recombines TRBV30 with TRBJ2-7; D not certain. V dropped 2 bases and J dropped 3 bases, with 8 bases sitting between them. The CDR3 loop spans 12 amino acids. Germline V gives CDR1 GTSNPN, CDR2 SVGIG (reference sequence). CDR3 nucleotides: TGTGCCTGGAGTTCCGACAACTACGAGCAGTACTTC. It translates to CAWSSDNYEQYF. Variable domain in full (rest from reference TRBV30 and TRBJ2-7): SQTIHQWPATLVQPVGSPLSLECTVEGTSNPNLYWYRQAAGRGLQLLFYSVGIGQISSEVPQNLSASRPQDRQFILSSKKLLLSDSGFYLCAWSSDNYEQYFGPGTRLTVT.

The J gene is TRBJ2-1, the V gene TRBV5-1; D might be TRBD1 (5 bases). The CDR3 has 15 amino acids. V was trimmed by 4 bases and J by 4 bases, leaving 15 bases between them. Germline-derived CDR1 and CDR2 are SGHRS and YFSETQ. CDR3 sequence: CASSPHPDRYNEQFF. CDR3 DNA sequence: TGCGCCAGCAGCCCGCACCCCGACAGATACAATGAGCAGTTCTTC.

The chain uses TRBV6-5 and TRBJ1-1; TRBD1 matches at 7 bases. Germline assignment: CDR1 MNHEY and CDR2 SVGAGI. The CDR3 is made up of 16 amino acids. Trimming took 4 bases from V and 5 from J; bases not matched to a gene: 13. The CDR3 DNA follows: TGTGCCAGCAGTTCACAGGGGCCACCCCTAGGGACTGAAGCTTTCTTT. The encoded protein is CASSSQGPPLGTEAFF.

The DNA for the CDR3 is TGTGCCACCAGGTGGACAGAGAACTACGAGCAGTACTTC. This encodes CATRWTENYEQYF. The gene calls are TRBV14 and TRBJ2-7; D may be TRBD1 (6 bases). V lost 10 bases to trimming and J lost 3 bases, with 16 bases between them. The CDR3 extends over 13 amino acids. Germline values: CDR1 SGHDN, CDR2 FVKESK.

This clone showed up just a few times. The chain couples TRBV27 to TRBJ1-1; possibly TRBD1 for D (5 bases). Looked up from germline, CDR1 is MNHEY and CDR2 is SMNVEV (reference sequence). With 4 bases removed from V and 5 bases from J, the gap between germline ends came to 17 bases. The CDR3 runs to 15 residues. The CDR3 region is CASSSSGPGGTEAFF. CDR3 DNA: TGTGCCAGCAGTTCCTCCGGGCCGGGGGGGACTGAAGCTTTCTTT.

V usage is TRBV5-1 and J usage is TRBJ1-1, with 10 positions matching TRBD1. The V gene end was trimmed by 4 bases and the J gene end by 4 bases; junction bases not matched to a gene: 10. The germline CDR1 and CDR2 sequences are SGHRS and YFSETQ. The length of the CDR3 is 16 residues. In DNA, the CDR3 is TGCGCCAGCAGCGCGGGACAGGGGATGCTGGGCACTGAAGCTTTCTTT. As protein: CASSAGQGMLGTEAFF.

V and J are TRBV9 and TRBJ1-2, with 9 bases aligning to TRBD1. The V and J ends lost 3 bases and 7 bases, in that order; junction bases with no gene match: 10. This CDR3 has 15 residues. CDR1 is SGDLS and CDR2 is YYNGEE in the germline V gene. The CDR3 nucleotides are TGTGCCAGCAGCGCTCGTCGGGACAGGGCCCTTGGCTACACCTTC. Translation gives CASSARRDRALGYTF. Using reference TRBV9 and TRBJ1-2 for the parts outside the CDR3, the full variable domain is DSGVTQTPKHLITATGQRVTLRCSPRSGDLSVYWYQQSLDQGLQFLIQYYNGEERAKGNILERFSAQQFPDLHSELNLSSLELGDSALYFCASSARRDRALGYTFGSGTRLTVV.